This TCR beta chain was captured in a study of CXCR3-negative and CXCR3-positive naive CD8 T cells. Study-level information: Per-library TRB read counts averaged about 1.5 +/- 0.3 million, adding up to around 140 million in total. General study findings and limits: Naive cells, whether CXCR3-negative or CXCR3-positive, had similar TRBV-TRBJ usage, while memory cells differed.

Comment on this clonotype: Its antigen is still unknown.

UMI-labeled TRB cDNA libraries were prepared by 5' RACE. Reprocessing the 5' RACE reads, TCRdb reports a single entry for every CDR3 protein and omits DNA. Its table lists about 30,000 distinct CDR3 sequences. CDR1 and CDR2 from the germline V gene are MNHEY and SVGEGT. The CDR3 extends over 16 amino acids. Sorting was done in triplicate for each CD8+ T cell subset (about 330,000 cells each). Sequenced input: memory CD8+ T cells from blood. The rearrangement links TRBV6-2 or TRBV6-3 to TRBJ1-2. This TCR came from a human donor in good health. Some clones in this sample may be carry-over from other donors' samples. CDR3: CASSYSPVEGNYGYTF.